The clone carrying this T cell receptor (beta chain) was recorded many times. The antigen is undetermined. Individual cDNA molecules each received unique molecular identifiers attached to them. In TCRdb, the 5' RACE reads were re-called with MiXCR into one record per CDR3 protein. The sample contains around 35,000 distinct CDR3 sequences, roughly 5.9% of which appear only once. This CDR3 contains 13 residues. V gave up 2 bases and J gave up 7 bases, with 14 bases separating them. The V gene's germline CDR1 is SQVTM and CDR2 ANQGSEA. The entry originates in a study of early T cells in non-severe SARS-CoV-2 infection. Study information: Sequenced bulk RNA came from whole blood that was unsorted, and chains were unpaired. Study results and limitations: CD4 and private specificities were missed by VDJdb matching, which favored anti-spike CD8 responses.

The source is an adult who was a healthcare worker with PCR-confirmed SARS-CoV-2 infection or an uninfected control (not recorded which). Sequencing was performed on whole blood. This chain joins TRBV29-1 and TRBJ1-1, with TRBD1 as a possible D gene (6 bases). The CDR3 loop is CSVELRARGEAFF. In nucleotides, the CDR3 is TGCAGCGTTGAATTGAGGGCCAGGGGTGAAGCTTTCTTT. Filled out from reference TRBV29-1 and TRBJ1-1, the complete variable domain reads SAVISQKPSRDICQRGTSLTIQCQVDSQVTMMFWYRQQPGQSLTLIATANQGSEATYESGFVIDKFPISRPNLTFSTLTVSNMSPEDSSIYLCSVELRARGEAFFGQGTRLTVV.